The next 4 T cell receptor beta chains were all read from a single sample in a study of vaccination and CD4 T cells after COVID-19. The antigens of these receptors remain unknown. Time point given: late sampling 161 to 241 days after vaccination in a few convalescent patients. Noted treatment: 10-day PBMC culture with coronavirus spike peptide pools or control peptides (ViraFEST assay). Cultured CD4+ T cell DNA underwent sequencing with the Oncomine TCR Beta short-read assay. From the PCR reads, TCRdb called clonotypes with MiXCR, one entry per CDR3 protein. The sample has over 15,000 distinct CDR3 sequences; about 45% are singletons. The sample in question was CD4+ T cells from blood, cultured in vitro, obtained about 7 months after SARS-CoV-2 vaccination. These receptors were collected from a human donor who had recovered from COVID-19.

V is TRBV7-9 and J is TRBJ2-7; 13 bases are shared with TRBD2. The V and J ends lost 4 bases and 0 bases, in that order; junction bases with no gene match: 9. This CDR3 has 18 amino acids. Germline-derived CDR1 and CDR2 are SEHNR and FQNEAQ (reference sequence). The CDR3 DNA follows: TGTGCCAGCAGCTCTACCGGGACTAGCGGGGACAGCTCCTACGAGCAGTACTTC. Translating it yields CASSSTGTSGDSSYEQYF.

The rearrangement joins TRBV7-2 to TRBJ2-1; TRBD2 agrees at 11 bases. The germline V gene encodes CDR1 SGHTA and CDR2 FQGNSA. The CDR3 length is 15 residues. The V gene end was trimmed by 1 base and the J gene end by 7 bases; junction bases not matched to a gene: 3. As DNA, the CDR3 is TGTGCCAGCAGCTTAGGACTAGCGGGGAATAATGAGCAGTTCTTC. Protein sequence: CASSLGLAGNNEQFF.

This chain links TRBV5-1 with TRBJ2-1, with a tentative D call TRBD2 (6 bases). Germline V gene data show CDR1 as SGHRS and CDR2 as YFSETQ. The CDR3 totals 19 residues. The V and J ends lost 1 base and 0 bases respectively, with 20 bases between them. The CDR3 DNA sequence: TGCGCCAGCAGCTTGAGGCGACTAGGTTATAACAGCTCCTACAATGAGCAGTTCTTC. Amino acids: CASSLRRLGYNSSYNEQFF. Full variable domain (missing parts from reference TRBV5-1 and TRBJ2-1): KAGVTQTPRYLIKTRGQQVTLSCSPISGHRSVSWYQQTPGQGLQFLFEYFSETQRNKGNFPGRFSGRQFSNSRSEMNVSTLELGDSALYLCASSLRRLGYNSSYNEQFFGPGTRLTVL.

This clonotype was picked up one time. The J gene is TRBJ2-3, the V gene TRBV7-6, with D uncertain. Germline CDR1 and CDR2: SGHVS and FNYEAQ. This CDR3 is 14 amino acids long. With 3 bases removed from V and 2 bases from J, the gap between germline ends came to 9 bases. The DNA for the CDR3 is TGTGCCAGCAGCTTGGGATTTTACACAGATACGCAGTATTTT. Translating it yields CASSLGFYTDTQYF.